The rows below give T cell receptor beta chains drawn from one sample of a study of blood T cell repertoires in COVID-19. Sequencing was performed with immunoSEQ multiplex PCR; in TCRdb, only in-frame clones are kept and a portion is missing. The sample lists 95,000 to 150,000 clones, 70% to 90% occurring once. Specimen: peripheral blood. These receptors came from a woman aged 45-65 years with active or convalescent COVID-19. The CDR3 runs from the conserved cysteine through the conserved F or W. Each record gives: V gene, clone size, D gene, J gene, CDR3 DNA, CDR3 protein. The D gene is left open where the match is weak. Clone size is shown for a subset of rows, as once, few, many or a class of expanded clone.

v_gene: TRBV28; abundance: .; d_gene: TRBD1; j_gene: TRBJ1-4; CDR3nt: TGTGCCAGCAGGCCTACAGGGGCTAATGAAAAACTGTTTTTT; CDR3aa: CASRPTGANEKLFF
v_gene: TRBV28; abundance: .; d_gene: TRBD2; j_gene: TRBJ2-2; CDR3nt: TGTGCCAGCAGTCCCTCCGCCGGGCTAGCGGGAGCCGCCGGGGAGCTGTTTTTT; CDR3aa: CASSPSAGLAGAAGELFF
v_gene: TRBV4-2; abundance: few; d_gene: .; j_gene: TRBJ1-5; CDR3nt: TGTGCCAGCAGCCTCGAAGATGGCAGGGGCAATCAGCCCCAGCATTTT; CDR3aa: CASSLEDGRGNQPQHF
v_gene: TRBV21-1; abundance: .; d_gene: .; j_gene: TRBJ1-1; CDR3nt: TGTGCCAGCAGGTGGGGCAGTCTAACTGAAGCTTTCTTT; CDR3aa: CASRWGSLTEAFF
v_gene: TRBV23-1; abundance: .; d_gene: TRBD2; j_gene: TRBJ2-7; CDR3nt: TGCGCCAGCAGTCAGCATACTAGCGCCCCGACACGGGAGCAGTACTTC; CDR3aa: CASSQHTSAPTREQYF
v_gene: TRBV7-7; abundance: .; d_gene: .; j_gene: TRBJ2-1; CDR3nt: TGTGCTAGCAGCTTAGGTATGGGAGGCAACAATGAGCAGTTCTTC; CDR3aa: CASSLGMGGNNEQFF
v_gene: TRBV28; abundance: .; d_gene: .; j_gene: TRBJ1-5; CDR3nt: TGTGCCAGCACCCGGGGCGGGATTAATCAGCCCCAGCATTTT; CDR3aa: CASTRGGINQPQHF
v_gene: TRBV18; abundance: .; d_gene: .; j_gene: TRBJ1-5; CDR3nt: TGTGCCAGCTCACCACCCTCCGCCGCGGGTAGCAATCAGCCCCAGCATTTT; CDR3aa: CASSPPSAAGSNQPQHF
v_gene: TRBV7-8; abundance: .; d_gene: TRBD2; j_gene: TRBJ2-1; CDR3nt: TGTGCCAGCAGCCCCCGTAGGGGGAGAGCGGGAGGCGTGGGCAATGAGCAGTTCTTC; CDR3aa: CASSPRRGRAGGVGNEQFF
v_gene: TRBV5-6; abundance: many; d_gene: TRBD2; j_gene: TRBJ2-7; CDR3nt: TGTGCCAGCAGCTCTAGCGGGGTTACCTACGAGCAGTACTTC; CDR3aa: CASSSSGVTYEQYF
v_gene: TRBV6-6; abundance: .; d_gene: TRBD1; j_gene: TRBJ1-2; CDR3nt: TGTGCCAGCGGAGGGACAGTTTATGGCTACACCTTC; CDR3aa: CASGGTVYGYTF
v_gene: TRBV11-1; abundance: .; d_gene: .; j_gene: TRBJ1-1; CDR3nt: TGTGCCAGCAGCTTACCGGGTCGTGCTGAAGCTTTCTTT; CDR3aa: CASSLPGRAEAFF
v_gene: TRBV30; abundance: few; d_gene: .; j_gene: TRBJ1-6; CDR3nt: TGTGCCTGGAGTTCGGACGATCGGGGATCACCCCTCCACTTT; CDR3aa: CAWSSDDRGSPLHF
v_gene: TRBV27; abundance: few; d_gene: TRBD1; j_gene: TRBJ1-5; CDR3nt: TGTGCCAGCAGTTCGGGACAGCGCAATCAGCCCCAGCATTTT; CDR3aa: CASSSGQRNQPQHF
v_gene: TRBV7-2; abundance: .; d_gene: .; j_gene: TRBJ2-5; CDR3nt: TGTGCCAGCAGCTTTTCCGACCAAGAGACCCAGTACTTC; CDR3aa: CASSFSDQETQYF
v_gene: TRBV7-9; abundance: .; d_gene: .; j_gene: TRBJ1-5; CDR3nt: TGTGCCAGCAGCTTTGGCAGCAATCAGCCCCAGCATTTT; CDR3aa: CASSFGSNQPQHF
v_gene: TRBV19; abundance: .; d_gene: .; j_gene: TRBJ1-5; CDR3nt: TGTGCCAGTAGTGTAGTGACAGGTGGCAAACAAAATCAGCCCCAGCATTTT; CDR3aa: CASSVVTGGKQNQPQHF
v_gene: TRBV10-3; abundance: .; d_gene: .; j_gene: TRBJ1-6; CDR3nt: TGTGCCATCAGCCCTGCTGATAGGGGTTCACCCCTCCACTTT; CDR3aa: CAISPADRGSPLHF
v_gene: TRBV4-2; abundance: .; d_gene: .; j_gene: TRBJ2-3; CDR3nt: TGTGCCAGCAGCCAAGGTGTAGTAGATACGCAGTATTTT; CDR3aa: CASSQGVVDTQYF
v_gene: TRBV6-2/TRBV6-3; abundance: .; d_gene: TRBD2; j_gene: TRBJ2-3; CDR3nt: TGTGCCAGCAGTTACTCCCCCTCACTAGCGGCTACCACAGATACGCAGTATTTT; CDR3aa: CASSYSPSLAATTDTQYF
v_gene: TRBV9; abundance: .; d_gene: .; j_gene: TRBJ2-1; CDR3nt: TGTGCCAGCAGCGGGGAGGGGGAGTCCTACAATGAGCAGTTCTTC; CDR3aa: CASSGEGESYNEQFF
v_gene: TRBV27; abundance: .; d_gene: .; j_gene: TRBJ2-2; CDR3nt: TGTGCCCTGAGGGCAGGAAGGCCACTAACTACGAAGAACACCGGGGAGCTGTTTTTT; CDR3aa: CALRAGRPLTTKNTGELFF
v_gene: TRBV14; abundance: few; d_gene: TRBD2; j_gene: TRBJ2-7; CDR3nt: TGTGCCAGCAGCCCGGGACTAGCGGGAGGCGAGCAGTACTTC; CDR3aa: CASSPGLAGGEQYF
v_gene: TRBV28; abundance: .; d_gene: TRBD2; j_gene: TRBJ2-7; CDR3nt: TGTGCCAGCAGTTTACGTATGCTGGGTAGCGGGGTCTACGAGCAGTACTTC; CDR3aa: CASSLRMLGSGVYEQYF
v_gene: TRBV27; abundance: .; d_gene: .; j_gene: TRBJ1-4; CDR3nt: TGTGCCAGCAGACTGGCGGGGGAAGGTGAAAAACTGTTTTTT; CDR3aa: CASRLAGEGEKLFF
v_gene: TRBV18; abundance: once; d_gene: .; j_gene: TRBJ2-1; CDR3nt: TGTGCCAGCTCACCAAGAACGGGCTACAATGAGCAGTTCTTC; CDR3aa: CASSPRTGYNEQFF
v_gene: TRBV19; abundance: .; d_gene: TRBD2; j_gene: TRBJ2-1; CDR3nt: TGTGCCAGTACTCGTATTGGGGCTAGCGGGACCGACAATGAGCAGTTCTTC; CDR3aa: CASTRIGASGTDNEQFF
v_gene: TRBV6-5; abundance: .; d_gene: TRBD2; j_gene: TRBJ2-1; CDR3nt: TGTGCCAGCAGTTATTTTGGCGGGAGTGATGAGCAGTTCTTC; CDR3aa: CASSYFGGSDEQFF
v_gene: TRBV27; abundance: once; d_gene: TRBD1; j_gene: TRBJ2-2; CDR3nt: TGTGCCAGCAGTTTAACCCCAGTTGTGACAGGGCGGACCGGGGAGCTGTTTTTT; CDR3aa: CASSLTPVVTGRTGELFF
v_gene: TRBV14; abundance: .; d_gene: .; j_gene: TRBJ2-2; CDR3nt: TGTGCCAGCAGCCATGGGGGCACCAGGAACACCGGGGAGCTGTTTTTT; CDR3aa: CASSHGGTRNTGELFF
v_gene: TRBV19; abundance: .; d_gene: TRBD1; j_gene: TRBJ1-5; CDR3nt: TGTGCCAGTAGTATATGGGACAGCCTTAGCAATCAGCCCCAGCATTTT; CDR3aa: CASSIWDSLSNQPQHF
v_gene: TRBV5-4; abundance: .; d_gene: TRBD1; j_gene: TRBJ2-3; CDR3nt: TGTGCCAGCAGCTTCGGCAGGGGGCGAGAGACAGATACGCAGTATTTT; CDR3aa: CASSFGRGRETDTQYF
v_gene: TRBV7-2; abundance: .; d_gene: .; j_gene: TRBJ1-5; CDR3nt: TGTGCCAGCAGCAAGGGACAATATAGCAATCAGCCCCAGCATTTT; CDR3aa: CASSKGQYSNQPQHF
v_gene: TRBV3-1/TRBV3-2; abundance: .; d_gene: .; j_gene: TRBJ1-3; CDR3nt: TGTGCCAGCAGCCAAGATTGGGCCGGAAACACCATATATTTT; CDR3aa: CASSQDWAGNTIYF
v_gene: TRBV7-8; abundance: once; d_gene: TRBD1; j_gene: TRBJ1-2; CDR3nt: TGTGCCAGCAGCTTTCACAGGGGGCCTGGCTACACCTTC; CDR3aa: CASSFHRGPGYTF
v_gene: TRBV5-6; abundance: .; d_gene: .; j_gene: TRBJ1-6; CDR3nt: TGTGCCAGCAGCTTCGACTTTGGGAATTCACCCCTCCACTTT; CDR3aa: CASSFDFGNSPLHF
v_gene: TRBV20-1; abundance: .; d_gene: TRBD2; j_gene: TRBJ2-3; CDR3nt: TGCAGTGCTAGTCTACTAGCGGGAGCGGGAGATACGCAGTATTTT; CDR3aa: CSASLLAGAGDTQYF
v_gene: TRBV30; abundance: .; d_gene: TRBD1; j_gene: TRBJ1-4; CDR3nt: TGTGCCTGGAGTCTACACCTCAGGGGGTCTAATGAAAAACTGTTTTTT; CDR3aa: CAWSLHLRGSNEKLFF
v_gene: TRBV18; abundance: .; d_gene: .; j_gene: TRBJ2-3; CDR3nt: TGTGCCAGCTCACCAAGCGCAGGGGATAGGGCAGATACGCAGTATTTT; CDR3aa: CASSPSAGDRADTQYF
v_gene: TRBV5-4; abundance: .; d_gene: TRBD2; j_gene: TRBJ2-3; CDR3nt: TGTGCCAGCAGCCAGACTAGCGGGAGTGGCACAGATACGCAGTATTTT; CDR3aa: CASSQTSGSGTDTQYF
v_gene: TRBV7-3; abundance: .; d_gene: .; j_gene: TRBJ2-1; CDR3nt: TGTGCCAGCAGCTTAAATATGCGAGCGGACAATGAGCAGTTCTTC; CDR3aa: CASSLNMRADNEQFF
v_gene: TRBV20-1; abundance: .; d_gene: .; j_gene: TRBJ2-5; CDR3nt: TGCAGTGCTAGTAATGGCGAGACCCAGTACTTC; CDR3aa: CSASNGETQYF
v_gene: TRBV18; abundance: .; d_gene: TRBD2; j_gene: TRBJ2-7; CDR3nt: TGTGCCAGCTCACTCCCCGGACTAGCGGGAGGGCGGGTCGACGAGCAGTACTTC; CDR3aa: CASSLPGLAGGRVDEQYF
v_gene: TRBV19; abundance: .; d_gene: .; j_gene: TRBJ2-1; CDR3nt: TGTGCCAGTAGTATTGACAGTCCGGCCGTCTACAATGAGCAGTTCTTC; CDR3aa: CASSIDSPAVYNEQFF
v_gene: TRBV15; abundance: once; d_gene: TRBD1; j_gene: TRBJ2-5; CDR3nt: TGTGCCACCAGCAGAAAAACTACAGGGGGTAGGACCCAGTACTTC; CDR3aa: CATSRKTTGGRTQYF
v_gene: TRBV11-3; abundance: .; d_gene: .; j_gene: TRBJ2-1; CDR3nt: TGTGCCAGCAGCTTAGCTAGCGCCTACAATGAGCAGTTCTTC; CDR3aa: CASSLASAYNEQFF
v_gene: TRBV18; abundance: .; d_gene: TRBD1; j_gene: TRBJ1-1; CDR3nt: TGTGCCAGCTCACAGGGGGCTTCGAACACTGAAGCTTTCTTT; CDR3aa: CASSQGASNTEAFF
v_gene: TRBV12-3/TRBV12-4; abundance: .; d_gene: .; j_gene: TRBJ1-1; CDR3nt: TGTGCCAGCAGCCCGCAGTCTACTGAAGCTTTCTTT; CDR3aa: CASSPQSTEAFF
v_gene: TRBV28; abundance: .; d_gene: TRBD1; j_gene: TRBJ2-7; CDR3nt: TGTGCCAGCAGAGGACAGGGAGTCTACGAGCAGTACTTC; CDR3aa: CASRGQGVYEQYF
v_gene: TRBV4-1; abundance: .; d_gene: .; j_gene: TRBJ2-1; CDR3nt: TGCGCCAGCAGCCAAGACCGGGGCTCCTACAATGAGCAGTTCTTC; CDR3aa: CASSQDRGSYNEQFF